The source of this T cell receptor beta chain is a study of OX40 agonist ivuxolimab in advanced cancers. Across the study: The diagnoses of dose-escalation patients were hepatocellular carcinoma, melanoma, renal cell or head and neck cancer. Study findings and constraints: Compared with CD4+, CD8+ T cells on average had more expanded clones.

The V end was cut by 0 bases, the J end by 5 bases, with 9 bases between. There are 14 residues in the CDR3. The germline CDR1 and CDR2 sequences are SGHKS and YYEKEE (reference sequence). Assay used: immunoSEQ multiplex PCR; TCRdb lists only in-frame clones, some missing. The table shows 45,000 to 60,000 clones, with just over 90% occurring only once. This clone was seen a single time. No antigen is known for it. This sequence joins TRBV5-5 and TRBJ1-5; D may be TRBD1 (6 bases). The TCR originated in an adult with an advanced solid tumor such as melanoma, head and neck, liver or kidney cancer. Sequences were derived from CD4+ or CD8+ T cells sorted from blood, sampled in a trial of the OX40 agonist ivuxolimab. The CDR3 region has the DNA TGTGCCAGCAGCTTGGCATCAGGGGATCAGCCCCAGCATTTT. Protein: CASSLASGDQPQHF.